This T cell receptor beta chain was captured by sequencing in a study of Graves' ophthalmopathy and Graves' hyperthyroidism. Researchers took RNA transcripts and amplified TCR beta CDR3 regions from them. Investigators did first-round RT-PCR with HTBI primers, then second-round multiplex PCR. A single record per CDR3 protein comes from TCRdb applying MiXCR to the multiplex PCR reads. The sample includes 650,000 to 800,000 distinct CDR3 sequences, about 41% of them seen just once. This clonotype has just a few counts. There are 11 residues in the CDR3. V was shortened by 0 bases and J by 2 bases, with 1 base between the two germline ends. Germline-derived CDR1 and CDR2 are GTSNPN and SVGIG (reference sequence).

J is TRBJ1-1 and V is TRBV30; D remains ambiguous. The material sequenced was peripheral blood. This clonotype originated in an adult man with Graves' ophthalmopathy. This CDR3 is CAWSVNTEAFF. DNA for the CDR3: TGTGCCTGGAGTGTTAACACTGAAGCTTTCTTT.